This T cell receptor beta chain was documented in a study of T-cell memory formation after mild COVID-19. Study results and limitations: Clones that contracted clustered mainly in CM and EM if CD4+ and in EMRA if CD8+. In pre-infection memory, a portion of responding clones appeared, which suggested that cross-reactive memory joined.

TCRdb passed the 5' RACE reads through MiXCR, listing each CDR3 protein once. The repertoire includes under 550,000 distinct CDR3 sequences, more than 15% of them detected once, and 20% to 25% sits in the top ten. This clonotype was detected only once. The antigen is undetermined. This clonotype originated in a man aged 18 to 29 who had mild COVID-19 (a few samples of this study predate the infection). Cell type and time point are not known. Sequenced material: PBMCs or a T cell subset sorted from them (not recorded which).

In DNA form, the CDR3 reads TGCAGCGTTGAAGAGGAGAAAGGGGCCTACGAGCAGTACTTC. Protein: CSVEEEKGAYEQYF. The V and J genes are TRBV29-1 and TRBJ2-7; D may be TRBD1 (5 bases). The V and J ends lost 0 bases and 2 bases respectively, with 11 bases between them. The CDR3 runs 14 residues. Looked up from germline, CDR1 is SQVTM and CDR2 is ANQGSEA.